A selection of T cell receptor beta chains follows, all from one sample in a study of T cell changes during pregnancy in multiple sclerosis. Sequencing was performed with immunoSEQ multiplex PCR; in TCRdb, only in-frame clones are kept and a portion is missing. The repertoire includes over 55,000 clones, about 89% of them detected once, and about 2.7% sits in the top ten. Sequenced here: peripheral blood, sampled in the first trimester of pregnancy. The source of these receptors is a female donor with multiple sclerosis, enrolled in a pregnancy study. CDR3s include the opening cysteine and the closing phenylalanine or tryptophan. Fields, in order: J gene, clone size, D gene, V gene, CDR3 protein, CDR3 DNA. The D gene is left open where the match is weak. A clone size is listed for some rows: how often the clone was seen (once, few, many), or a class if it is expanded.

J gene: TRBJ2-6; clone size: NA; D gene: TRBD1; V gene: TRBV7-9; CDR3 protein: CASRTTGGEGANVLTF; CDR3 DNA: TGTGCCAGCAGGACGACAGGGGGCGAAGGGGCCAACGTCCTGACTTTC
J gene: TRBJ1-6; clone size: few; D gene: TRBD1; V gene: TRBV4-2; CDR3 protein: CASSRDRVDSPLHF; CDR3 DNA: TGTGCCAGCAGCCGAGACAGGGTTGATTCACCCCTCCACTTT
J gene: TRBJ2-3; clone size: NA; D gene: NA; V gene: TRBV30; CDR3 protein: CAWSVGGPPGADTQYF; CDR3 DNA: TGTGCCTGGAGTGTGGGAGGACCCCCTGGGGCAGATACGCAGTATTTT
J gene: TRBJ2-2; clone size: NA; D gene: TRBD2; V gene: TRBV7-2; CDR3 protein: CASSLGAGGGLAGELFF; CDR3 DNA: TGTGCCAGCAGCTTAGGGGCGGGGGGCGGCTTAGCCGGGGAGCTGTTTTTT
J gene: TRBJ1-3; clone size: NA; D gene: TRBD1; V gene: TRBV29-1; CDR3 protein: CSVRDRGWENTIYF; CDR3 DNA: TGCAGCGTTCGGGACAGGGGCTGGGAAAACACCATATATTTT
J gene: TRBJ1-1; clone size: NA; D gene: NA; V gene: TRBV4-2; CDR3 protein: CASSQGAPGRQTEAFF; CDR3 DNA: TGTGCCAGCAGCCAAGGGGCCCCGGGAAGGCAGACTGAAGCTTTCTTT
J gene: TRBJ2-5; clone size: NA; D gene: TRBD2; V gene: TRBV7-9; CDR3 protein: CASVKRESETQYF; CDR3 DNA: TGTGCCAGCGTGAAGCGGGAATCGGAGACCCAGTACTTC
J gene: TRBJ2-7; clone size: few; D gene: TRBD1; V gene: TRBV11-2; CDR3 protein: CASGDSYEQYF; CDR3 DNA: TGTGCCAGCGGGGACAGCTACGAGCAGTACTTC
J gene: TRBJ2-3; clone size: NA; D gene: NA; V gene: TRBV30; CDR3 protein: CAWERGPYPTDTQYF; CDR3 DNA: TGTGCCTGGGAGCGCGGCCCATATCCCACAGATACGCAGTATTTT
J gene: TRBJ1-5; clone size: NA; D gene: NA; V gene: TRBV6-1; CDR3 protein: CASRGASYSNQPQHF; CDR3 DNA: TGTGCCAGCAGGGGAGCCTCATATAGCAATCAGCCCCAGCATTTT
J gene: TRBJ2-1; clone size: NA; D gene: TRBD2; V gene: TRBV6-1; CDR3 protein: CASSVGLLAGGGDEQFF; CDR3 DNA: TGTGCCAGCAGTGTCGGCCTTCTAGCGGGAGGCGGCGATGAGCAGTTCTTC
J gene: TRBJ2-7; clone size: NA; D gene: NA; V gene: TRBV7-9; CDR3 protein: CASSPTTGSPYEQYF; CDR3 DNA: TGTGCCAGCAGCCCTACTACAGGGTCCCCCTACGAGCAGTACTTC
J gene: TRBJ1-6; clone size: NA; D gene: TRBD1; V gene: TRBV27; CDR3 protein: CASSDREYSPLHF; CDR3 DNA: TGTGCCAGCAGCGACAGGGAATATTCACCCCTCCACTTT
J gene: TRBJ2-1; clone size: NA; D gene: NA; V gene: TRBV2; CDR3 protein: CASSRGAGVYNEQFF; CDR3 DNA: TGTGCCAGCAGCCGAGGGGCAGGGGTCTACAATGAGCAGTTCTTC
J gene: TRBJ2-3; clone size: NA; D gene: TRBD2; V gene: TRBV5-1; CDR3 protein: CASSFGLVGTDTQYF; CDR3 DNA: TGCGCCAGCAGCTTTGGACTAGTCGGCACAGATACGCAGTATTTT
J gene: TRBJ2-2; clone size: NA; D gene: NA; V gene: TRBV5-8; CDR3 protein: CASSLVQGAWVSNTGELFF; CDR3 DNA: TGTGCCAGCAGCTTGGTTCAAGGAGCCTGGGTTTCGAACACCGGGGAGCTGTTTTTT
J gene: TRBJ2-3; clone size: NA; D gene: TRBD2; V gene: TRBV5-8; CDR3 protein: CASSISGSIADTQYF; CDR3 DNA: TGTGCCAGCAGTATCAGCGGGAGCATCGCAGATACGCAGTATTTT
J gene: TRBJ1-3; clone size: NA; D gene: NA; V gene: TRBV7-9; CDR3 protein: CASSLVGQFRNTIYF; CDR3 DNA: TGTGCCAGCAGCTTAGTAGGACAGTTTAGAAACACCATATATTTT
J gene: TRBJ1-1; clone size: few; D gene: NA; V gene: TRBV25-1; CDR3 protein: CASSPTDGIEAFF; CDR3 DNA: TGTGCCAGCAGTCCAACGGACGGGATTGAAGCTTTCTTT
J gene: TRBJ2-1; clone size: NA; D gene: TRBD2; V gene: TRBV6-1; CDR3 protein: CASSEAGTTYNEQFF; CDR3 DNA: TGTGCCAGCAGTGAAGCCGGGACTACATACAATGAGCAGTTCTTC
J gene: TRBJ2-3; clone size: NA; D gene: TRBD2; V gene: TRBV7-2; CDR3 protein: CASSFWTSGSIADTQYF; CDR3 DNA: TGTGCCAGCAGCTTCTGGACTAGCGGGAGCATCGCAGATACGCAGTATTTT
J gene: TRBJ2-7; clone size: once; D gene: TRBD1; V gene: TRBV7-9; CDR3 protein: CASSLTGDEQYF; CDR3 DNA: TGTGCCAGCAGCTTGACAGGGGACGAGCAGTACTTC
J gene: TRBJ2-1; clone size: NA; D gene: TRBD1; V gene: TRBV6-1; CDR3 protein: CASIIAGTDYNEQFF; CDR3 DNA: TGTGCCAGCATTATAGCCGGGACAGACTACAATGAGCAGTTCTTC
J gene: TRBJ1-2; clone size: NA; D gene: NA; V gene: TRBV6-1; CDR3 protein: CASRPGVKGYTF; CDR3 DNA: TGTGCCAGCAGGCCGGGAGTAAAGGGCTACACCTTC
J gene: TRBJ2-4; clone size: NA; D gene: NA; V gene: TRBV2; CDR3 protein: CASSVENIQYF; CDR3 DNA: TGTGCCAGCAGTGTCGAAAACATTCAGTACTTC
J gene: TRBJ2-1; clone size: NA; D gene: NA; V gene: TRBV28; CDR3 protein: CASSLGPEQFF; CDR3 DNA: TGTGCCAGCAGTTTGGGGCCGGAGCAGTTCTTC
J gene: TRBJ2-7; clone size: NA; D gene: NA; V gene: TRBV7-8; CDR3 protein: CASSLGQVSYEQYF; CDR3 DNA: TGTGCCAGCAGCTTAGGTCAGGTCTCCTACGAGCAGTACTTC
J gene: TRBJ1-5; clone size: NA; D gene: TRBD1; V gene: TRBV29-1; CDR3 protein: CSVSGTDINQPQHF; CDR3 DNA: TGCAGCGTCTCCGGGACAGATATCAATCAGCCCCAGCATTTT
J gene: TRBJ2-1; clone size: NA; D gene: TRBD2; V gene: TRBV4-2; CDR3 protein: CASSQDLSGSYNEQFF; CDR3 DNA: TGTGCCAGCAGCCAAGATCTTAGCGGGAGTTACAATGAGCAGTTCTTC
J gene: TRBJ1-5; clone size: NA; D gene: NA; V gene: TRBV6-5; CDR3 protein: CASSYSRVAQPQHF; CDR3 DNA: TGTGCCAGCAGTTACTCCAGGGTCGCGCAGCCCCAGCATTTT
J gene: TRBJ1-2; clone size: NA; D gene: NA; V gene: TRBV19; CDR3 protein: CASSPTGVGYGYTF; CDR3 DNA: TGTGCCAGTAGCCCAACCGGGGTCGGCTATGGCTACACCTTC
J gene: TRBJ2-7; clone size: NA; D gene: NA; V gene: TRBV30; CDR3 protein: CAWSSITYEQYF; CDR3 DNA: TGTGCCTGGAGTTCGATAACTTACGAGCAGTACTTC
J gene: TRBJ2-7; clone size: NA; D gene: TRBD2; V gene: TRBV4-2; CDR3 protein: CASSQDGGRSNEQYF; CDR3 DNA: TGTGCCAGCAGCCAAGACGGCGGGAGGAGTAACGAGCAGTACTTC
J gene: TRBJ1-1; clone size: NA; D gene: NA; V gene: TRBV30; CDR3 protein: CAWSPAGRLTEAFF; CDR3 DNA: TGTGCCTGGAGTCCGGCAGGGCGCCTCACAGAAGCTTTCTTT
J gene: TRBJ2-2; clone size: once; D gene: TRBD1; V gene: TRBV9; CDR3 protein: CASSGQGIAGELFF; CDR3 DNA: TGTGCCAGCAGCGGACAGGGAATCGCCGGGGAGCTGTTTTTT
J gene: TRBJ2-3; clone size: NA; D gene: TRBD1; V gene: TRBV10-3; CDR3 protein: CAISESLRQGATDTQYF; CDR3 DNA: TGTGCCATCAGTGAGTCGCTGAGACAGGGGGCAACAGATACGCAGTATTTT
J gene: TRBJ1-2; clone size: NA; D gene: NA; V gene: TRBV27; CDR3 protein: CASSSNSETVYGYTF; CDR3 DNA: TGTGCCAGCAGTTCTAATAGTGAAACAGTCTATGGCTACACCTTC
J gene: TRBJ2-5; clone size: once; D gene: TRBD2; V gene: TRBV27; CDR3 protein: CASSLGLAGTQETQYF; CDR3 DNA: TGTGCCAGCAGTTTAGGGCTAGCGGGCACACAAGAGACCCAGTACTTC
J gene: TRBJ1-1; clone size: once; D gene: TRBD1; V gene: TRBV6-5; CDR3 protein: CASRFTTGGTEAFF; CDR3 DNA: TGTGCCAGCAGATTTACTACAGGGGGGACTGAAGCTTTCTTT
J gene: TRBJ1-2; clone size: NA; D gene: NA; V gene: TRBV4-3; CDR3 protein: CASSRAEGPAGGFYGYTF; CDR3 DNA: TGCGCCAGCAGCCGAGCCGAAGGACCGGCGGGAGGGTTCTATGGCTACACCTTC
J gene: TRBJ2-1; clone size: NA; D gene: NA; V gene: TRBV19; CDR3 protein: CASSIGVALPYNEQFF; CDR3 DNA: TGTGCCAGTAGTATAGGGGTAGCCCTTCCCTACAATGAGCAGTTCTTC
J gene: TRBJ1-5; clone size: NA; D gene: TRBD1; V gene: TRBV29-1; CDR3 protein: CSVGTGDGQPQHF; CDR3 DNA: TGCAGCGTCGGGACAGGGGACGGCCAGCCCCAGCATTTT